This is a list of T cell receptor beta chains from one sample in a study of response to subunit inactivated influenza vaccine. TCRdb reanalysed the RT-PCR reads using MiXCR and keeps one entry per CDR3 protein. The sample holds about 540,000 distinct CDR3 sequences, approximately 24% seen once. Another study also made use of these data, one on T cells expressing NK-cell markers.

The specimen was CD4+ T cells sorted from PBMCs, collected 11 to 12 days after vaccination. The receptors stem from a man aged 45 to 65 who received an inactivated influenza vaccine. The CDR3 runs from the conserved cysteine through the conserved F or W. D genes are given only for firm matches. Size tells how often a clone was seen (once, few, many) or the class of an expanded clone, and some rows leave it out.

V	J	size	D	DNA	CDR3
TRBV2	TRBJ2-2	.	.	TGTGCCAGCAATCGGGCCACGAACACCGGGGAGCTGTTTTTT	CASNRATNTGELFF
TRBV5-1	TRBJ2-2	.	TRBD1	TGCGCCAGCAGCTTGGAATACGGACAGGCGAACACCGGGGAGCTGTTTTTT	CASSLEYGQANTGELFF
TRBV29-1	TRBJ1-2	few	.	TGCAGCGGCATCGACAGCGTAGGAGGCTACACCTTC	CSGIDSVGGYTF
TRBV9	TRBJ1-1	.	.	TGTGCCAGCAGCGTAGTCGGGGCTTCGTACACTGAAGCTTTCTTT	CASSVVGASYTEAFF
TRBV7-9	TRBJ2-5	.	.	TGTGCCAGCAGCTTTGGGCAGGGGTCGGAGACCCAGTACTTC	CASSFGQGSETQYF
TRBV6-2/TRBV6-3	TRBJ1-2	.	.	TGTGCCAGCAGTCAACACCAATATGGCTACACCTTC	CASSQHQYGYTF
TRBV4-2	TRBJ2-5	.	.	TGTGCCAGCAGCCAAGATTACTCCGAAGAGACCCAGTACTTC	CASSQDYSEETQYF
TRBV20-1	TRBJ1-4	.	TRBD1	TGCAGTGCTCCGAAAACTATGGGACAGGGCGGCGGGGAAAAACTGTTTTTT	CSAPKTMGQGGGEKLFF
TRBV6-6	TRBJ2-5	few	.	TGTGCCAGCAGTTACGGGGGGACAGAGACCCAGTACTTC	CASSYGGTETQYF
TRBV3-1	TRBJ1-5	.	.	TGTGCCAGCAGCCAACATGGGAGCAATCAGCCCCAGCATTTT	CASSQHGSNQPQHF
TRBV5-1	TRBJ1-2	.	TRBD1	TGCGCCAGCAGCGACGATGGACAGGGGAATGGCTACACCTTC	CASSDDGQGNGYTF
TRBV3-1	TRBJ2-7	few	TRBD2	TGTGCCAGCAGCCAAGTCCCTAGCGGGGGGGAATACGAGCAGTACTTC	CASSQVPSGGEYEQYF
TRBV6-2/TRBV6-3	TRBJ2-3	.	TRBD2	TGTGCCAGCAGTCGGACTAGCGGGAGGACGGGCACAGATACGCAGTATTTT	CASSRTSGRTGTDTQYF
TRBV10-3	TRBJ2-7	few	TRBD1	TGTGCCATCAGTGGGGGACAGCTGAGCTCCTACGAGCAGTACTTC	CAISGGQLSSYEQYF
TRBV5-6	TRBJ2-4	few	TRBD2	TGTGCCAGCAGCTTGGACTTAACTAGCGGGGGAACGGACATTCAGTACTTC	CASSLDLTSGGTDIQYF
TRBV14	TRBJ2-7	.	.	TGTGCCAGCAGCCAATTCCTGCAGTCTAGGGTCGAGCAGTACTTC	CASSQFLQSRVEQYF
TRBV7-2	TRBJ2-5	.	.	TGTGCCAGCAGCTTTTTTTCAGAAGAGACCCAGTACTTC	CASSFFSEETQYF
TRBV5-6	TRBJ2-7	.	.	TGTGCCAGCACTACCGGGGGTTACGAGCAGTACTTC	CASTTGGYEQYF
TRBV4-1	TRBJ1-6	.	TRBD1	TGCGCCAGCAGCCAAGAAGCGACAGGGAGCTCCTATAATTCACCCCTCCACTTT	CASSQEATGSSYNSPLHF
TRBV6-2/TRBV6-3	TRBJ1-1	.	.	TGTGCCAGCAGTTACTCGCTCCGTGAAGCTTTCTTT	CASSYSLREAFF